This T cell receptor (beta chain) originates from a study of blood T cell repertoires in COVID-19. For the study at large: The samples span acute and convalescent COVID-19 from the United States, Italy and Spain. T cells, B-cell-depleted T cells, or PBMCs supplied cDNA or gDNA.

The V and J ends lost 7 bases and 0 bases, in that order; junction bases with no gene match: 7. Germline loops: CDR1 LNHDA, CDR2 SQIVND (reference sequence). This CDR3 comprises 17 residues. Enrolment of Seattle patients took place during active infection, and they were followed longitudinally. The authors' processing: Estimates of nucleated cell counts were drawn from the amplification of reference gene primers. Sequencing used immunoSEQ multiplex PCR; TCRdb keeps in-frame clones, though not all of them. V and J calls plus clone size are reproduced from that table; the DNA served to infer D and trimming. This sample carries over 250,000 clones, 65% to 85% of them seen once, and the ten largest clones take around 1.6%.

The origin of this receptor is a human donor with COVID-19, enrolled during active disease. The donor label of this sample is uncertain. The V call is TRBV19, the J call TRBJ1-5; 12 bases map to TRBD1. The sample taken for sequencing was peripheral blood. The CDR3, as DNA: TGTGCCAGTACTATGGGGACAGGGGGCTCTAGCAATCAGCCCCAGCATTTT. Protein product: CASTMGTGGSSNQPQHF.